The sequence of this T cell receptor beta chain was determined in a study of OX40 agonist ivuxolimab in advanced cancers. The germline V gene encodes CDR1 SGHTA and CDR2 FQGNSA. V was clipped by 5 bases and J by 9 bases; unmatched bases: 3. The CDR3 covers 12 residues. TCRdb's copy holds only in-frame clones and misses some; the assay was immunoSEQ multiplex PCR. The data contain roughly 60,000 clones, just under 85% of them singletons. This TCR was recovered from an adult with an advanced solid tumor such as melanoma, head and neck, liver or kidney cancer. The chain links TRBV7-2 to TRBJ2-1, with 8 bases fitting TRBD1. The sample here was CD4+ or CD8+ T cells sorted from blood, taken in a trial of the OX40 agonist ivuxolimab. The CDR3 here is CASSKDRGEQFF. For the CDR3, the DNA is TGTGCCAGCAGCAAAGACAGGGGTGAGCAGTTCTTC.